The clone carrying this T cell receptor beta chain was detected ten times or more. Its antigen is unknown. TCRdb passed the reads through MiXCR, listing each CDR3 protein once. The profile shows 110,000 to 150,000 distinct CDR3 sequences, over 25% of them singletons. This entry belongs to a study of T cell repertoires in cytomegalovirus infection. Study at large: Recently identified HLA-C-restricted CMV epitopes were among the peptides used. Based on public TCR beta signatures, there were indications of CMV infection and of a matching HLA type. Regarding the study as a whole: Pooled public TCR beta family frequency picked out CMV carriers with the relevant HLA. CMV-specific TCR beta clonotypes restricted by HLA-C dominated the ex vivo response.

This receptor was obtained from a human donor in good health (CMV status not recorded). Some clones in this sample may be carry-over from other donors' samples. Sample: CD8+ T cells from cultured PBMCs, taken from culture after CMV antigen stimulation.

DNA for the CDR3: TGTGCCAGCAGCGGGAGACAGGGCAACATGAACGAGCAGTACTTC. Amino acids: CASSGRQGNMNEQYF. The gene calls are TRBV9 and TRBJ2-7; 7 nucleotides line up with TRBD1. Unmatched junction bases numbered 11, after V lost 3 bases and J lost 5 bases. Per the germline V gene, CDR1 is SGDLS and CDR2 is YYNGEE. This CDR3 has 15 amino acids.